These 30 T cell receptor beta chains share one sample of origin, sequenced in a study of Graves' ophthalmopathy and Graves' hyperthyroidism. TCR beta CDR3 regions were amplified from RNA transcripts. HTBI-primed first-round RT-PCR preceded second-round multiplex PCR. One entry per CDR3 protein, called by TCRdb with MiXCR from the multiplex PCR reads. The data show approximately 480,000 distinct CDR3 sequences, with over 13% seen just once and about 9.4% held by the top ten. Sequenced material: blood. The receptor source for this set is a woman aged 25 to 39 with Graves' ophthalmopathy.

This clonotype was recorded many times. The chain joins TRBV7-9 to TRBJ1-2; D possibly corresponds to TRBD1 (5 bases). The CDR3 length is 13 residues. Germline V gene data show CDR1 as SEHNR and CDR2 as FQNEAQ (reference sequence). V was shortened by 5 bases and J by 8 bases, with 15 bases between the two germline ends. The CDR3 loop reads CASSRDRLGGYTF. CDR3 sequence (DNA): TGTGCCAGCAGCAGGGACCGCTTGGGAGGCTACACCTTC.

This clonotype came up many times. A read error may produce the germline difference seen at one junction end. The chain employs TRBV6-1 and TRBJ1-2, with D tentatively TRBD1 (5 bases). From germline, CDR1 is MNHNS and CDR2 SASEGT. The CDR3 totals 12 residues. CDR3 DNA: TGTACCAGCAGGGATGGGTACTATGGCTACACCTTC. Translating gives CTSRDGYYGYTF.

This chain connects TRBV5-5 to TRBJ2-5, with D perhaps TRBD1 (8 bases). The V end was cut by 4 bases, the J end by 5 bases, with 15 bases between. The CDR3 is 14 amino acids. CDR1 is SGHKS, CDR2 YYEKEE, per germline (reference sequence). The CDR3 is CASSANRGGETQYF. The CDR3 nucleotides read TGTGCCAGCAGCGCTAACAGGGGGGGGGAGACCCAGTACTTC.

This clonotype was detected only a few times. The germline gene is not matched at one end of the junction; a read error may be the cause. The CDR3 DNA is TGTGCCAGCAGTTTGGCGTACCAAGAGACCAAGTACTTC. It yields the protein CASSLAYQETKYF. The chain recombines TRBV2 with TRBJ2-5; D unclear. CDR3 length: 13 amino acids. Germline V gene data show CDR1 as SNHLY and CDR2 as FYNNEI.

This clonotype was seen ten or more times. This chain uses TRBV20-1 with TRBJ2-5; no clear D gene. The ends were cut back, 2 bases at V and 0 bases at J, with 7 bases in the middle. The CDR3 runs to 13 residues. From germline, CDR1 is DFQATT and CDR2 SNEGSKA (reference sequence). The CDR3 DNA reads TGCAGTGCTAGAATCCAGTACCAAGAGACCCAGTACTTC. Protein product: CSARIQYQETQYF.

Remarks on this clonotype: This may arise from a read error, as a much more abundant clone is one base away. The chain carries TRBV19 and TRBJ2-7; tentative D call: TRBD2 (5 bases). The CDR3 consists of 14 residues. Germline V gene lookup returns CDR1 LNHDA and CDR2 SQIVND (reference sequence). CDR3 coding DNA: TGTGCCATTAGTATGGGCCTGGAGGACTACGAGCAGTACTTC. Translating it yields CAISMGLEDYEQYF.

As DNA, the CDR3 is TGTGCCAGTAGTCCCGGGCTTGGCTACACCTTC. This encodes CASSPGLGYTF. This chain uses TRBV19 with TRBJ1-2, with D uncertain. The CDR3 covers 11 residues. Germline assignment: CDR1 LNHDA and CDR2 SQIVND (reference sequence). V lost 5 bases, J lost 7 bases, and 8 bases lay in between.

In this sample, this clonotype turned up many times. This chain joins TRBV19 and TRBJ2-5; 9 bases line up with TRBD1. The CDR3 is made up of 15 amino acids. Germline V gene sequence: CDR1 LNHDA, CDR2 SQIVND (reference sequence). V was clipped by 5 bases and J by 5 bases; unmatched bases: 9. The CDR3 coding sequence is TGTGCCAGTAGTCCGGGACAGGGACGAGGGGAGACCCAGTACTTC. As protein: CASSPGQGRGETQYF.

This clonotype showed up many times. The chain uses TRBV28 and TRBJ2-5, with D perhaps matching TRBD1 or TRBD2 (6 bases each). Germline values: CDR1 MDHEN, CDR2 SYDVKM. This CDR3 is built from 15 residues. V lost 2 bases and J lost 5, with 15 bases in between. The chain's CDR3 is CASSLRGVSGETQYF. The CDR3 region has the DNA TGTGCCAGCAGTTTAAGGGGGGTTTCAGGGGAGACCCAGTACTTC.

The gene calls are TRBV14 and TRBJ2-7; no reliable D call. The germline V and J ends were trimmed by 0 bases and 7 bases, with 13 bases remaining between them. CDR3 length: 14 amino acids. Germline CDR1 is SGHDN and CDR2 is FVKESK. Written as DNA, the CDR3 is TGTGCCAGCAGCCAAGATCGGGCCCCCGGGGAGCAGTACTTC. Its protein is CASSQDRAPGEQYF.

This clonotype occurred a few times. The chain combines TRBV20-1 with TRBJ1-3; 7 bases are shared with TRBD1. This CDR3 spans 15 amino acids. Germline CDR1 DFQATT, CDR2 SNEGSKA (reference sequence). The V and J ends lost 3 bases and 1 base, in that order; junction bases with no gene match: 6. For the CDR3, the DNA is TGCAGTGCTAGTAGTCAGGGGGGGTCTGGAAACACCATATATTTT. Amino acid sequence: CSASSQGGSGNTIYF.

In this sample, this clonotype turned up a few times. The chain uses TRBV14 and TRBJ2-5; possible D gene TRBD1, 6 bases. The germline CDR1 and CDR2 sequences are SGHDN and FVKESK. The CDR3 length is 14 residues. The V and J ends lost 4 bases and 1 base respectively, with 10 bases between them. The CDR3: CASSLRQVQETQYF. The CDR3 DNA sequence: TGTGCCAGCAGCCTCCGACAGGTCCAAGAGACCCAGTACTTC.

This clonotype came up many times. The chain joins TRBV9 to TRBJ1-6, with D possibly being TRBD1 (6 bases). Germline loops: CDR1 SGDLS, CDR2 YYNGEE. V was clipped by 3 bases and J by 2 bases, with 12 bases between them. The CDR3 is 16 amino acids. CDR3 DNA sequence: TGTGCCAGCAGCGATGGGGGCGCCGCCTATAATTCACCCCTCCACTTT. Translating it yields CASSDGGAAYNSPLHF.

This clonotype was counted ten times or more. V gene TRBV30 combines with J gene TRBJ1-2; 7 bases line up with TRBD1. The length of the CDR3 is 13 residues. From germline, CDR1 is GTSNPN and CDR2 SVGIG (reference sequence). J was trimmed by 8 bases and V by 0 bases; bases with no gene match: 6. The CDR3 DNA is TGTGCCTGGAGTGTTCACACAGGGGACGGCTACACCTTC. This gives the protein CAWSVHTGDGYTF.

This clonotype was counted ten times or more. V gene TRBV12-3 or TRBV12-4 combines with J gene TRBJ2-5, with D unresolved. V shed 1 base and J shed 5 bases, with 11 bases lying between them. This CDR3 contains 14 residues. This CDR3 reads CASSLDLASETQYF. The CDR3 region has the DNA TGTGCCAGCAGTTTAGATTTAGCCAGCGAGACCCAGTACTTC.

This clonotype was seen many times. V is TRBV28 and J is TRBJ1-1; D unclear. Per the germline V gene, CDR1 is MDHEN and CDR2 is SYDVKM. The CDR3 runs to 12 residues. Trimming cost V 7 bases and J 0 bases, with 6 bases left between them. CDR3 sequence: CASTILNTEAFF. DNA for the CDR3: TGTGCCAGCACCATTTTGAACACTGAAGCTTTCTTT.

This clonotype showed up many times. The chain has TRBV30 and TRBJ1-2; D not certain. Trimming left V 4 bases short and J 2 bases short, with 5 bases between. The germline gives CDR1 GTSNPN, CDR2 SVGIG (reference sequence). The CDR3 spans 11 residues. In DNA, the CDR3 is TGTGCCTGGAATGAAAACTATGGCTACACCTTC. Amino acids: CAWNENYGYTF.

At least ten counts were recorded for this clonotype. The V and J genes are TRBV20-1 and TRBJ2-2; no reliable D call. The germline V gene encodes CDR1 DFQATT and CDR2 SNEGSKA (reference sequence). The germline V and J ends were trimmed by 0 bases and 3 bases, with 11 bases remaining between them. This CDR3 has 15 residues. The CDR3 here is CSARELSRDTGELFF. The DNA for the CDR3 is TGCAGTGCTAGAGAACTGTCTAGAGACACCGGGGAGCTGTTTTTT.

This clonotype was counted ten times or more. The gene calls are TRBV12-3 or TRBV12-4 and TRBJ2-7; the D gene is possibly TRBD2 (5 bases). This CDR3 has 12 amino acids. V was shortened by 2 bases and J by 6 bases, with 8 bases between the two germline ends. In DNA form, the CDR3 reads TGTGCCAGCAGTTTAAAGGGAGTCGAGCAGTACTTC. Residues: CASSLKGVEQYF.

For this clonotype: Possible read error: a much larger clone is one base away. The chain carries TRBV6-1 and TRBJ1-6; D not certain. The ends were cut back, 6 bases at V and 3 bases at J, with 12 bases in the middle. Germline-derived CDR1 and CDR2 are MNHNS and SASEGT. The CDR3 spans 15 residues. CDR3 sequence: CASSHGTYYNSPLHF. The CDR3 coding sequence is TGTGCCAGCAGCCATGGAACATACTATAATTCACCCCTCCACTTT.

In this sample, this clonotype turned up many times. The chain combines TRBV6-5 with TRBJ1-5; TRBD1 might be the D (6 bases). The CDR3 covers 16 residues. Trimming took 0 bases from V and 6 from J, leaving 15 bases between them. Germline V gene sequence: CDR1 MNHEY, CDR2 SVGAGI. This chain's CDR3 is CASSYSIGQGSQPQHF. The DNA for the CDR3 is TGTGCCAGCAGTTACTCGATAGGGCAGGGGAGTCAGCCCCAGCATTTT.

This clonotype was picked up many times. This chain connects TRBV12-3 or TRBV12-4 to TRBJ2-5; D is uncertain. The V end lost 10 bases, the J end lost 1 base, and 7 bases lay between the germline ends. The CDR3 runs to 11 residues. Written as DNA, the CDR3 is TGTGCCACTGGCCTCCAAGAGACCCAGTACTTC. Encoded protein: CATGLQETQYF.

The CDR3 region has the DNA TGCGCCAGCAGTGATGGGGACGGAAACTACGAGCAGTACTTC. It codes for CASSDGDGNYEQYF. This chain joins TRBV10-1 and TRBJ2-7, with D tentatively TRBD1 or TRBD2 (5 bases each). The ends were cut back, 3 bases at V and 3 bases at J, with 12 bases in the middle. Looked up from germline, CDR1 is WNHNN and CDR2 is SYGVQD (reference sequence). This CDR3 has 14 amino acids.

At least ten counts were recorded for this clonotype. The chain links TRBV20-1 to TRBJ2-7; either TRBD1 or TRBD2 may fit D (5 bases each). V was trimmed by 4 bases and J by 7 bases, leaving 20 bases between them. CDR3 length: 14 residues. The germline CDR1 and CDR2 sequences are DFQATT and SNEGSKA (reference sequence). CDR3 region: CSAIPGRVVREQYF. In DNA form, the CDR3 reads TGCAGTGCTATACCGGGACGGGTTGTCCGGGAGCAGTACTTC.

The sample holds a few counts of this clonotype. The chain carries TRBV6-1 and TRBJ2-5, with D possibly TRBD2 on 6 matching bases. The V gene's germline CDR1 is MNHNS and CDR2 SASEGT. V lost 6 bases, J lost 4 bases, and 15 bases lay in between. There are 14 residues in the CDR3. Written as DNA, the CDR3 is TGTGCCAGCAGCGTCGGGCGGGGTATAGAGACCCAGTACTTC. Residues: CASSVGRGIETQYF.

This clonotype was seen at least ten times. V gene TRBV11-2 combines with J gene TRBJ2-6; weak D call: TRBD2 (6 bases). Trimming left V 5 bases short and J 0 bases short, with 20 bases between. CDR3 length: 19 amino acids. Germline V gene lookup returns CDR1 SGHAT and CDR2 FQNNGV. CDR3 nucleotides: TGTGCCAGCAGCCCCGGCCCGGGACTCACTAACTCTGGGGCCAACGTCCTGACTTTC. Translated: CASSPGPGLTNSGANVLTF.

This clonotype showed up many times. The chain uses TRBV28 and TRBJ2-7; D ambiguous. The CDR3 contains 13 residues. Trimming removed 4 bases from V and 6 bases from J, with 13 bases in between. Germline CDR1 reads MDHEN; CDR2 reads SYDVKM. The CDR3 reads CASSSTRWGEQYF. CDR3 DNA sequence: TGTGCCAGCAGTTCGACACGTTGGGGCGAGCAGTACTTC. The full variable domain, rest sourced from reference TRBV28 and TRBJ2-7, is DVKVTQSSRYLVKRTGEKVFLECVQDMDHENMFWYRQDPGLGLRLIYFSYDVKMKEKGDIPEGYSVSREKKERFSLILESASTNQTSMYLCASSSTRWGEQYFGPGTRLTVT.

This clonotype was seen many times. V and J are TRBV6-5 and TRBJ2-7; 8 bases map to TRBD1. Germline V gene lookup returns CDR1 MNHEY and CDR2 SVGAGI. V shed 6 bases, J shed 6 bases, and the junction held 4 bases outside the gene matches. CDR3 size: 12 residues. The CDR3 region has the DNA TGTGCCAGCAGCAGGGACAGGCTCGAGCAGTACTTC. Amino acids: CASSRDRLEQYF.

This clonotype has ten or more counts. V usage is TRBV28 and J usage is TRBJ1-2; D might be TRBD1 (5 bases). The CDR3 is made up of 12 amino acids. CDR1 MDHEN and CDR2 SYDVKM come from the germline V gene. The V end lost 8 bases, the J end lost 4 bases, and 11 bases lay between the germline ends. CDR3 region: CASRGSFYGYTF. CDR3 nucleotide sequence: TGTGCCAGCCGGGGCTCCTTCTATGGCTACACCTTC.

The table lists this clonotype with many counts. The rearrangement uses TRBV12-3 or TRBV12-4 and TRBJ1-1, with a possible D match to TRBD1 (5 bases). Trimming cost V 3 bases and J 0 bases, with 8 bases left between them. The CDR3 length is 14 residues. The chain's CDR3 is CASSLGPMNTEAFF. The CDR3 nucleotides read TGTGCCAGCAGTTTGGGACCGATGAACACTGAAGCTTTCTTT.